The subject of this entry is one T cell receptor (beta chain). The assay was immunoSEQ multiplex PCR, and TCRdb's table has in-frame clones only and misses some. The data hold 150,000 to 200,000 clones, with around 80% observed a single time. The data stem from a study of cytomegalovirus exposure and HLA in healthy donors. There are 14 residues in the CDR3. Germline CDR1 and CDR2: MGHRA and YSYEKL. J gave up 6 bases and V 3 bases, and 7 bases lay outside the gene matches. The sequenced sample consisted of PBMCs. The receptor's source is a woman in her 30s in good health and CMV-seronegative. The genes are TRBV4-1 and TRBJ2-7; 8 bases align to TRBD1. Written as DNA, the CDR3 is TGCGCCAGCAGCCATTATGGACAGGGCCGCGAGCAGTACTTC. Translation: CASSHYGQGREQYF.